The source of this T cell receptor (beta chain) is a study of immune evolution from preneoplasia to lung adenocarcinoma. Study outcomes and limitations: Normal lung had highest clonality; later lesions appeared denser, more diverse. Top clone share appeared to fall from AAH through AIS, MIA, adenocarcinoma.

Remarks on this clone: Its cognate antigen is unknown.

Patient tissue came from resections in Japan or China, 2014–2017. With 4 bases removed from V and 3 bases from J, the gap between germline ends came to 19 bases. CDR3 length equals 16 residues. The germline CDR1 and CDR2 sequences are MNHNS and SASEGT. Using immunoSEQ multiplex PCR, the repertoire was profiled, and TCRdb retains in-frame clones only, with some absent. The sample lists some 10,000 clones; approximately 83% were seen once. The chain recombines TRBV6-1 with TRBJ2-7; a weak D match, TRBD2 (5 bases). Sample: FFPE normal lung tissue adjacent to the tumor. This sequence originates from a person between 55 and 69 years old with lung adenocarcinoma. Some clones in this sample may be carry-over from other donors' samples. CDR3 coding DNA: TGTGCCAGCAGTGTAGGTGGGAGAGGCCATTTCTACGAGCAGTACTTC. Its protein product is CASSVGGRGHFYEQYF.